The clone carrying this T cell receptor beta chain was detected once. The time point: approximately twelve months of natalizumab therapy. The control group, sampled over time, had multiple sclerosis, received natalizumab and did not develop PML. Unmatched junction bases numbered 9, after V lost 4 bases and J lost 5 bases. CDR1 and CDR2 (germline): SEHNR, FQNEAQ (reference sequence). The CDR3 runs 16 residues. The data were obtained in a study of multiple sclerosis patients with progressive multifocal leukoencephalopathy. This was a survey-level run. The data were produced by immunoSEQ multiplex PCR, yet TCRdb's version contains in-frame clones alone and is incomplete. Here the sample spans about 25,000 clones, around 93% being singletons.

This TCR was sampled from a man under 40 with multiple sclerosis. Sample: PBMCs, taken from a patient treated with natalizumab. The chain joins TRBV7-9 to TRBJ2-5; 11 bases map to TRBD2. In DNA form, the CDR3 reads TGTGCCAGCAGCTCCGCCTGGGTAGCGGGAGGGGAGACCCAGTACTTC. Its protein product is CASSSAWVAGGETQYF.